This T cell receptor (beta chain) derives from a study of control samples from healthy donors and cancer patients. CDR1 and CDR2 from the germline V gene are MNHEY and SVGAGI. V trimming: 2 bases; J trimming: 13 bases; junction bases outside the gene matches: 16. The CDR3 sequence is 15 residues long. The method was immunoSEQ multiplex PCR; TCRdb's version includes in-frame clones alone and lacks a portion of them. The table shows 150,000 to 200,000 clones, with just over 90% occurring only once. This chain uses TRBV6-5 with TRBJ2-5; 7 positions match TRBD2. The sequenced sample consisted of blood. The sequence derives from a man aged 30 to 39 in good health. The CDR3 region has the DNA TGTGCCAGCAGTTACCACGGACTAGGACCGAAAGGGACGTACTTC. It translates to CASSYHGLGPKGTYF.